These 14 T cell receptor beta chains were all obtained from the same sample, sequenced in a study of tumor and adjacent non-tumor tissue in lung cancer. A modified ARM-PCR protocol with three rounds of nested PCR amplified TCRbeta. TCRdb ran MiXCR on the multiplex PCR reads and lists one entry per CDR3 protein. The sample consists of about 75,000 distinct CDR3 sequences, 65% to 75% of them appearing once. RNA was extracted from bulk tissue without any cell sorting. The normal lung tissue was taken more than 3 cm from the tumor edge. The specimen was distant non-tumor lung tissue. The receptors originated from a woman aged 45-60 years with non-small cell lung cancer.

This rearrangement joins TRBV20-1 to TRBJ2-5; D is tentatively TRBD1 or TRBD2 (5 bases each). The CDR3 runs to 15 residues. Per germline, CDR1 DFQATT and CDR2 SNEGSKA (reference sequence). The V end was cut by 7 bases, the J end by 1 base, with 19 bases between. CDR3 amino acids: CSVSNLRDGQETQYF. CDR3 DNA: TGCAGTGTTAGCAACCTCCGGGACGGCCAAGAGACCCAGTACTTC.

This chain joins TRBV29-1 and TRBJ2-5; TRBD2 matches 11 bases. Trimming cost V 7 bases and J 5 bases; bases outside gene matches: 15. In germline, CDR1 is SQVTM, CDR2 ANQGSEA. There are 16 residues in the CDR3. The CDR3 loop reads CSAHSGRVSGRETQYF. CDR3 in DNA: TGCAGCGCACATAGCGGGAGGGTCTCGGGTAGGGAGACCCAGTACTTC.

A remark on this clonotype: With a much larger clone just one base away, this may be a read error. The V gene is TRBV4-2, the J gene TRBJ1-1; the D gene is possibly TRBD1 (5 bases). V was cut by 1 base and J by 6 bases, with 15 bases left in between. This CDR3 region has 15 residues. Germline assignment: CDR1 LGHNA and CDR2 YNFKEQ. The CDR3 DNA follows: TGTGCCAGCAGCCAAGGGGTTGGGGGGGACTCTGAAGCTTTCTTT. Amino acid sequence: CASSQGVGGDSEAFF.

This clonotype occurred a few times. Lacking the conserved final phenylalanine or tryptophan, this CDR3 likely reflects a read error. The gene calls are TRBV11-3 and TRBJ2-3; D possibly uses TRBD1 or TRBD2 (5 bases each). Germline CDR1 SGHNT, CDR2 YENEEA. This CDR3 is built from 13 residues. Trimming took 5 bases from V and 3 from J, leaving 9 bases between them. In nucleotides, the CDR3 is TGTGCCAGCAGCACTGGGGGTACAGATACGCAGTATTCT. Amino acid sequence: CASSTGGTDTQYS.

The chain has TRBV20-1 and TRBJ2-7; D uncertain. The CDR3 loop spans 13 amino acids. V lost 6 bases, J lost 6 bases, and 18 bases lay in between. Germline V gives CDR1 DFQATT, CDR2 SNEGSKA (reference sequence). For the CDR3, the DNA is TGCAGTGCCCAGCTCGGTTTTACCTGCGAGCAGTACTTC. Protein: CSAQLGFTCEQYF.

This clonotype appeared a few times. The V call is TRBV20-1, the J call TRBJ1-2; 10 nucleotides match TRBD1. Germline-derived CDR1 and CDR2 are DFQATT and SNEGSKA (reference sequence). V was pared by 6 bases and J by 5 bases, with 9 bases of the junction left unmatched. This CDR3 has 14 residues. CDR3 protein: CSAIWDRGFYGYTF. The CDR3 region has the DNA TGCAGTGCCATCTGGGACAGGGGCTTTTATGGCTACACCTTC.

Ten or more counts support this clonotype. This rearrangement joins TRBV28 to TRBJ2-1; D uncertain. Germline V CDR1 and CDR2: MDHEN, SYDVKM. The V gene lost 7 bases and the J gene lost 6 bases, with 16 bases spanning the gap. This CDR3 is built from 14 residues. The CDR3, as DNA: TGTGCCAGCACCCTTAGGCTGTCGGCCAATGAGCAGTTCTTC. Encoded protein: CASTLRLSANEQFF.

This clonotype was picked up a small number of times. This sequence joins TRBV2 and TRBJ1-6; TRBD1 might be the D (5 bases). Germline V gene lookup returns CDR1 SNHLY and CDR2 FYNNEI. Between the trimmed V and J ends, which lost 7 bases and 10 bases, there was a span of 14 bases. This CDR3 region has 13 residues. CDR3 sequence (DNA): TGTGCCAGCACCGGACAAACTCGATCACCCCTCCACTTT. This codes for CASTGQTRSPLHF. The full variable domain, its missing parts supplied by reference TRBV2 and TRBJ1-6, is EPEVTQTPSHQVTQMGQEVILRCVPISNHLYFYWYRQILGQKVEFLVSFYNNEISEKSEIFDDQFSVERPDGSNFTLKIRSTKLEDSAMYFCASTGQTRSPLHFGNGTRLTVT.

V and J are TRBV28 and TRBJ2-7; D may correspond to TRBD1 or TRBD2 (5 bases each). The germline V and J ends were trimmed by 2 bases and 2 bases, with 13 bases remaining between them. The CDR3 is made up of 15 amino acids. Per the germline V gene, CDR1 is MDHEN and CDR2 is SYDVKM. Here the CDR3 reads CASSLGTRNTYEQYF. The CDR3 DNA follows: TGTGCCAGCAGTTTAGGGACGAGGAATACCTACGAGCAGTACTTC.

This clonotype occurred a few times. V and J are TRBV24-1 and TRBJ1-1; no clear D. The CDR3 is 16 residues long. V gave up 7 bases and J gave up 5 bases, with 22 bases separating them. Per the germline V gene, CDR1 is KGHDR and CDR2 is SFDVKD. The CDR3 spells CATRIRLRVGETEAFF. Here the CDR3 DNA reads TGTGCCACCAGGATACGGTTGCGGGTCGGGGAAACTGAAGCTTTCTTT.

V is TRBV11-1 and J is TRBJ2-3; D unresolved. CDR1 is SGHAT and CDR2 is FQDESV in the germline V gene (reference sequence). The CDR3 length is 14 residues. With 9 bases removed from V and 2 bases from J, the gap between germline ends came to 15 bases. CDR3 sequence (DNA): TGTGCCAGAAGCACGCGGACCTCCACAGATACGCAGTATTTT. This codes for CARSTRTSTDTQYF. Filled out from reference TRBV11-1 and TRBJ2-3, the complete variable domain reads EAEVAQSPRYKITEKSQAVAFWCDPISGHATLYWYRQILGQGPELLVQFQDESVVDDSQLPKDRFSAERLKGVDSTLKIQPAELGDSAMYLCARSTRTSTDTQYFGPGTRLTVL.

Comments on this clonotype: One end of the junction varies from germline; a read error may be responsible. The V gene is TRBV12-3 or TRBV12-4, the J gene TRBJ1-5; 7 bases line up with TRBD1. This CDR3 is built from 16 residues. The CDR3 DNA follows: TGTGCTAGCAGTTTGGAGGGGGCTTATGGCAATCAGCCCCAGCATTTT. The encoded protein is CASSLEGAYGNQPQHF.

Turning to this clonotype: Compared with germline, one end of the junction differs, possibly owing to a read error. This chain links TRBV11-3 with TRBJ2-2, with D perhaps matching TRBD2 (5 bases). CDR1 SGHNT and CDR2 YENEEA come from the germline V gene. This CDR3 spans 13 amino acids. The CDR3 sequence: CVSSLHDTGKLFF. The DNA of the CDR3 is TGTGTCAGCAGCTTGCACGACACCGGGAAGCTGTTTTTT.

The CDR3 protein is CASSGATGGAQYF. Here the CDR3 DNA reads TGTGCCAGCTCCGGAGCTACCGGGGGGGCCCAGTACTTC. V gene TRBV11-2 combines with J gene TRBJ2-5, with 8 bases fitting TRBD2. This CDR3 comprises 13 residues. Germline V gene lookup returns CDR1 SGHAT and CDR2 FQNNGV. With 8 bases clipped from V and 9 bases from J, the junction kept 11 bases outside the gene matches. The full variable domain, completed using reference TRBV11-2 and TRBJ2-5, is EAGVAQSPRYKIIEKRQSVAFWCNPISGHATLYWYQQILGQGPKLLIQFQNNGVVDDSQLPKDRFSAERLKGVDSTLKIQPAKLEDSAVYLCASSGATGGAQYFGPGTRLLVL.